This T cell receptor (beta chain) was recorded in a study of cytomegalovirus exposure and HLA in healthy donors (TCRdb year 2017). Concerning the study at large: The approximately 710 repertoires of the first cohort and the 110 or so validation repertoires were produced on the same platform, according to a later analysis. The study aimed to test whether cataloging public T cell receptors could reveal signatures of past pathogen exposure. Besides the first cohort of 550 to 750 subjects, a separate validation cohort made up of 95 to 150 different subjects was used. High-throughput TCR immunosequencing, statistical association of individual TCRs with disease status, and machine learning were combined to predict cytomegalovirus infection status.

About this clone itself: Which antigen it targets is not known. Per-nucleotide qualities are absent, and no much larger clonotype sits a single base away.

The CDR3 holds 13 amino acids from the cysteine to the phenylalanine. Just the 39-base CDR3 DNA is kept, in frame starting at base 1. V is cut by 5 bases and J by 0 bases, and the space between the germline ends is 9 bases. Reading the germline V gene gives CDR1 SGHDT and CDR2 YYEEEE. Library preparation used the immunoSEQ multiplex PCR assay. As for how the authors treated the data: A statistical classification framework was built for diagnosing cytomegalovirus status from the catalog of TCR beta chain sequences. TCRdb limited this immuneACCESS table to in-frame rearrangements with V and J called. A share of clones is missing; checked studies link under half to unresolved V genes, and the rest is unexplained. Clone size and the V and J calls come from that table; the DNA yielded D and trimming. Recorded for this sample are about 95,000 clones; 75% to 90% of them occurred a single time. The ten biggest clones cover 20% to 25% of the sample.

Broad study findings and their caveats: All 110 or so repertoires were used to score co-occurrence in the validation cohort in a later analysis, because that analysis had no HLA typing for the cohort. Most TCR sequences were seen in very few donors, while some public TCRs were found in many individuals. Subsequent analysis determined that TCRs grouped into clusters in the first cohort also showed a tendency toward co-occurrence across the roughly 120 validation repertoires, and 85% to 95% of cluster scores exceeded 0. In the study, some 160 TCR beta chains were listed as associated with cytomegalovirus. In vitro tests confirmed that a few of the cytomegalovirus-associated TCR beta chains recognize cytomegalovirus antigens. The classifier was reported to diagnose cytomegalovirus status with high specificity and sensitivity in both the original cohort and the validation cohort. The authors suggested that the approach could potentially be extended to other disease states and immunological phenotypes.

The donors belonged to the validation cohort of approximately 130 subjects, which was separate from the approximately 680-subject first cohort. The sequenced sample was PBMCs. The receptor comes from a man between 18 and 35 years old in good health and CMV-seropositive. The V and J segments used are TRBV5-6 and TRBJ2-7; no D gene call is confident. The CDR3 loop reads CASSPASSYEQYF. In nucleotides, the sequence is TGTGCCAGCAGTCCTGCCAGCTCCTACGAGCAGTACTTC.